This TCR beta chain stems from a study of cytomegalovirus exposure and HLA in healthy donors. Findings of the study overall: Further analysis, carried out later, found HLA-associated TCR beta chains more clonally expanded than equally common other chains. In a later analysis, at a false discovery rate of 0.05, fewer than 20,000 TCR beta sequences matched HLA alleles.

In the case of this clone: Its antigen is undetermined.

V shed 4 bases and J 4 bases; nucleotides not matched to a gene: 10. This CDR3 comprises 15 residues. In germline, CDR1 is SGHNT, CDR2 YYREEE (reference sequence). PCR amplification relied on 60 Vbeta primers (plus 13 Jbeta primers). TCRdb's table, derived via immunoSEQ multiplex PCR, lists solely in-frame clones and lacks some. This sample yields roughly 200,000 clones, of which 70% to 80% are seen a single time; 0.69% belongs to the top ten. The chain joins TRBV5-4 to TRBJ1-2, with 7 positions matching TRBD1. The TCR was taken from a woman between 40 and 55 years old in good health and CMV-seronegative. Sample: PBMCs. The CDR3 reads CASSPGWDRIYGYTF. The CDR3 DNA sequence: TGTGCCAGCAGCCCCGGGTGGGACAGAATCTATGGCTACACCTTC.